The rows below give T cell receptor beta chains drawn from one sample of a study of cytomegalovirus exposure and HLA in healthy donors. Method: immunoSEQ multiplex PCR; TCRdb's copy keeps in-frame clones and lacks some. The sample shows more than 110,000 clones, 70% to 90% of them seen only once. Source material: PBMCs. These receptors were taken from a woman in her twenties or thirties in good health and CMV-seronegative. Both conserved end residues are part of each CDR3. The order of the fields is J gene, V gene, clone size, D gene, CDR3 DNA, CDR3 protein. D genes are given only for firm matches. Clone size is not always given. Where it is, it says once, few, many or a class for expanded clones.

j_gene: TRBJ2-5; v_gene: TRBV15; abundance: .; d_gene: .; CDR3nt: TGTGCCACCAGCGGGGGAGGTAGCCAAGAGACCCAGTACTTC; CDR3aa: CATSGGGSQETQYF
j_gene: TRBJ2-7; v_gene: TRBV7-8; abundance: .; d_gene: .; CDR3nt: TGTGCCAGCAGCTCAGACAGGTTACACGAGCAGTACTTC; CDR3aa: CASSSDRLHEQYF
j_gene: TRBJ1-4; v_gene: TRBV7-9; abundance: .; d_gene: TRBD1; CDR3nt: TGTGCCAGCAGCTTATTGTGGGACAGAACTAATGAAAAACTGTTTTTT; CDR3aa: CASSLLWDRTNEKLFF
j_gene: TRBJ2-7; v_gene: TRBV6-1; abundance: many; d_gene: .; CDR3nt: TGTGCCAGCAGTGCCCAACGGGCGGGCTCCTACGAGCAGTACTTC; CDR3aa: CASSAQRAGSYEQYF
j_gene: TRBJ1-5; v_gene: TRBV10-1; abundance: .; d_gene: TRBD1; CDR3nt: TGCGCCAGCAGTGGGTACAGGGGGGTGAACAATCAGCCCCAGCATTTT; CDR3aa: CASSGYRGVNNQPQHF
j_gene: TRBJ1-1; v_gene: TRBV11-2; abundance: .; d_gene: TRBD1; CDR3nt: TGTGCCAGCAGCCCTGACAGGGGCACTGAAGCTTTCTTT; CDR3aa: CASSPDRGTEAFF
j_gene: TRBJ1-6; v_gene: TRBV19; abundance: once; d_gene: TRBD1; CDR3nt: TGTGCCAGTAGTATAGGCGACAGGGGCTATAATTCACCCCTCCACTTT; CDR3aa: CASSIGDRGYNSPLHF
j_gene: TRBJ1-2; v_gene: TRBV5-1; abundance: .; d_gene: .; CDR3nt: TGCGCCAGCAGCTTGGAGGGCTTGGGGGCAGGCGGCTACACCTTC; CDR3aa: CASSLEGLGAGGYTF
j_gene: TRBJ1-2; v_gene: TRBV7-9; abundance: few; d_gene: .; CDR3nt: TGTGCCAGCAGCTTAGAAACCGGTTTCCACACCTTC; CDR3aa: CASSLETGFHTF
j_gene: TRBJ2-7; v_gene: TRBV18; abundance: .; d_gene: .; CDR3nt: TGTGCCAGCTCACCAGGGGCGGGGCGGGAGCAGTACTTC; CDR3aa: CASSPGAGREQYF
j_gene: TRBJ1-1; v_gene: TRBV6-6; abundance: .; d_gene: .; CDR3nt: TGTGCCAGCAGTTATGTGTCCGAGCAAGAAGCTTTCTTT; CDR3aa: CASSYVSEQEAFF
j_gene: TRBJ1-1; v_gene: TRBV6-6; abundance: .; d_gene: .; CDR3nt: TGTGCCAGCAGCGCCAACAGGCACACTGAAGCTTTCTTT; CDR3aa: CASSANRHTEAFF
j_gene: TRBJ1-5; v_gene: TRBV10-2; abundance: .; d_gene: .; CDR3nt: TGCGCCAGCAGTGAGAGGGGAGGGCTAGCAAATCAGCCCCAGCATTTT; CDR3aa: CASSERGGLANQPQHF
j_gene: TRBJ1-1; v_gene: TRBV5-4; abundance: .; d_gene: .; CDR3nt: TGTGCCAGCAGCTTGAGAGTGAACACTGAAGCTTTCTTT; CDR3aa: CASSLRVNTEAFF
j_gene: TRBJ2-1; v_gene: TRBV5-6; abundance: .; d_gene: .; CDR3nt: TGTGCCAGCAGCTCGTCCGGTCGTAGCTCCTACAATGAGCAGTTCTTC; CDR3aa: CASSSSGRSSYNEQFF
j_gene: TRBJ1-1; v_gene: TRBV2; abundance: .; d_gene: TRBD1; CDR3nt: TGTGCCAGCCGACCGGGACAGACGAACACTGAAGCTTTCTTT; CDR3aa: CASRPGQTNTEAFF
j_gene: TRBJ1-5; v_gene: TRBV19; abundance: .; d_gene: .; CDR3nt: TGTGCCAGTAGTATAGATTGGAGGAGCAATCAGCCCCAGCATTTT; CDR3aa: CASSIDWRSNQPQHF
j_gene: TRBJ1-2; v_gene: TRBV28; abundance: .; d_gene: TRBD1; CDR3nt: TGTGCCAGCAGTTTCCGGGGGACAGGACATGGCTACACCTTC; CDR3aa: CASSFRGTGHGYTF
j_gene: TRBJ1-3; v_gene: TRBV5-5; abundance: few; d_gene: .; CDR3nt: TGTGCCAGCAGCTTGGAGGAGGACACCATATATTTT; CDR3aa: CASSLEEDTIYF
j_gene: TRBJ2-5; v_gene: TRBV7-3; abundance: .; d_gene: TRBD1; CDR3nt: TGTGCCAGCAGCCGGGACAGGGAAGAGACCCAGTACTTC; CDR3aa: CASSRDREETQYF
j_gene: TRBJ2-1; v_gene: TRBV7-2; abundance: .; d_gene: TRBD2; CDR3nt: TGTGCCAGCAGCTCCCGGGGAGGGAACGGTGAGCAGTTCTTC; CDR3aa: CASSSRGGNGEQFF
j_gene: TRBJ1-5; v_gene: TRBV7-9; abundance: once; d_gene: .; CDR3nt: TGTGCCAGCAGCTTAGTCGCGGGTTCCCAGCATTTT; CDR3aa: CASSLVAGSQHF